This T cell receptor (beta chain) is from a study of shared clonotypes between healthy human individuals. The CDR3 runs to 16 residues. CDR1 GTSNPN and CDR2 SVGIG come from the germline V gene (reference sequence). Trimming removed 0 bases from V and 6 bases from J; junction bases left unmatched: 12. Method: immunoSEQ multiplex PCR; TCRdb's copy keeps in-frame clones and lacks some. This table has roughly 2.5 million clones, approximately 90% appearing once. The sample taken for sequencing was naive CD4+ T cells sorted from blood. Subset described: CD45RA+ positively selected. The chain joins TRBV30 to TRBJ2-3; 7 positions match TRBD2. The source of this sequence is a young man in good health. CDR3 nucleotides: TGTGCCTGGAGTGTCCTCCGGGGGTTCGGGGGGGATACGCAGTATTTT. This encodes CAWSVLRGFGGDTQYF.